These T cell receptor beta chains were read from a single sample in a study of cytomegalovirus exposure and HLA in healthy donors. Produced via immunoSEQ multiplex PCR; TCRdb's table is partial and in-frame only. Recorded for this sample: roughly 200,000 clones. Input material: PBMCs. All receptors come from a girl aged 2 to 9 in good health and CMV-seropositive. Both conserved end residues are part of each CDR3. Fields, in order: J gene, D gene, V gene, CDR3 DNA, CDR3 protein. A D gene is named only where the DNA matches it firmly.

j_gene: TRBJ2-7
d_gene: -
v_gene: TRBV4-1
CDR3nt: TGCGCCAGCAGCCACGTTACAGGGTTATCCTACGAGCAGTACTTC
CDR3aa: CASSHVTGLSYEQYF

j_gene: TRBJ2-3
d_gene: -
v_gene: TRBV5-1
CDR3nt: TGCGCCAGCAGCTTGGGCGGTACTAGCACAGATACGCAGTATTTT
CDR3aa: CASSLGGTSTDTQYF

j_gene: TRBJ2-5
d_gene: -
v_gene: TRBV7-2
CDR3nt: TGTGCCAGCAGCAAACGGACAGGGGGTCTAGCGGGAGGCACAGAGACCCAGTACTTC
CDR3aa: CASSKRTGGLAGGTETQYF

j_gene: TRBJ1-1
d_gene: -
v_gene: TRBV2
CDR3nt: TGTGCCAGCAGTGAAAGGGGCTCAACCTCGGGTGCTTTCTTT
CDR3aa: CASSERGSTSGAFF

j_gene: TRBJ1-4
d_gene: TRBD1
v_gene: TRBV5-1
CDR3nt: TGCGCCAGCAGCTTGGAGGGACAGGGGGGAGAAAAACTGTTTTTT
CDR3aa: CASSLEGQGGEKLFF

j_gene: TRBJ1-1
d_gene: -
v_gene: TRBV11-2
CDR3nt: TGTGCCAGCAGCCAAAGTGAGTCTGAAGCTTTCTTT
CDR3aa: CASSQSESEAFF

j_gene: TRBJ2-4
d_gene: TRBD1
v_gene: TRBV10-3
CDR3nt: TGTGCCATCAGTGAGTCGTTCTTATTGACAGGGAAAAACATTCAGTACTTC
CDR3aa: CAISESFLLTGKNIQYF

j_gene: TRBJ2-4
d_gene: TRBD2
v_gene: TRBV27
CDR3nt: TGTGCCAGCAGTCAAAGCGGGGGAGCCAAAAACATTCAGTACTTC
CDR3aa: CASSQSGGAKNIQYF

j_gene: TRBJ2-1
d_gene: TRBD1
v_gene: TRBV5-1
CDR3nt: TGCGCCAGCAGCTTGGCCTTCAGGGGGGACAGGAGTGGGAATGAGCAGCTCTTC
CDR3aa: CASSLAFRGDRSGNEQLF

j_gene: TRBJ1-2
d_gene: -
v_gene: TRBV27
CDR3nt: TGTGCCAGTACAACAGGGCAGCGTGGCTACACCTTC
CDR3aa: CASTTGQRGYTF

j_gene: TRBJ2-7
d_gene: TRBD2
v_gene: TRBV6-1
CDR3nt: TGTGCCAGCAGTGAAGAGAGCGGTAGCGGGAGGGCCATCACCTACGAGCAGTACTTC
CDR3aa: CASSEESGSGRAITYEQYF

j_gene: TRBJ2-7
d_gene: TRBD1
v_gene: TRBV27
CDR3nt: TGTGCCAGCAGTTCGATGGGACAGGGTAAGGGCGAGCAGTACTTC
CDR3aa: CASSSMGQGKGEQYF